This TCR beta chain comes out of a study of CD8 T cells in Susac syndrome. V lost 0 bases and J lost 7; bases outside the gene matches: 6. CDR1 and CDR2 (germline): LGHNA, YNFKEQ. CDR3 length: 15 amino acids. An input of roughly 0.5 to 1 ug of RNA was subjected to reverse transcription using random hexamers. An immunoSEQ multiplex PCR amplified TCR beta CDR3 over 54 Vbeta and 13 Jbeta. MiXCR, applied by TCRdb to the immunoSEQ multiplex PCR reads, yields one record per CDR3 protein. Of over 130,000 distinct CDR3 sequences detected, around 95% appear once; the ten largest clones hold around 0.12%. Sequencing of TCR beta, carried out with a high-throughput approach, was applied to CD8+ and CD4+ T cells from the blood. The study used treatment-naive patients who had stable or active relapsing-remitting disease as multiple sclerosis controls.

This receptor was taken from a human donor with multiple sclerosis. The V and J genes are TRBV4-2 and TRBJ1-2; 9 nucleotides match TRBD1. Material for sequencing was CD4+ T cells from PBMCs. CDR3 DNA sequence: TGTGCCAGCAGCCAAGAGGGACAGGGAACCCCTGGCTACACCTTC. Its translation: CASSQEGQGTPGYTF.